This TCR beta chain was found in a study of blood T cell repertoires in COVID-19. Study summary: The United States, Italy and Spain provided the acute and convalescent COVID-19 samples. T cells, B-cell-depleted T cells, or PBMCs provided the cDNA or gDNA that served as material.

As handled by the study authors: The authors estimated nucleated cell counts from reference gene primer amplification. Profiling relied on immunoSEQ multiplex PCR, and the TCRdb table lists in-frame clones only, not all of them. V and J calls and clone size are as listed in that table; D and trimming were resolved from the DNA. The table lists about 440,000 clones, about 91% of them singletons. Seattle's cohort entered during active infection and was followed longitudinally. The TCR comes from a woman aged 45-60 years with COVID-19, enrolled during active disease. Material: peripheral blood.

The CDR3 bases are TGTGCCAGCAGTACAGGGGGGAATGGCTACACCTTC. Translated, it gives CASSTGGNGYTF. This chain connects TRBV6-5 to TRBJ1-2; 8 nucleotides line up with TRBD1. The J segment lost 6 bases and the V segment lost 5 bases, leaving 2 bases of the junction unmatched. The germline CDR1 and CDR2 sequences are MNHEY and SVGAGI. The CDR3 is 12 residues long.